This is a list of T cell receptor beta chains from one sample in a study of shared clonotypes between healthy human individuals. Some clones are missing from TCRdb's copy, which holds only in-frame ones; the method was immunoSEQ multiplex PCR. The table shows nearly 1,000,000 clones, with more than 75% occurring only once. The sequenced material came from memory CD4+ T cells sorted from blood. The receptors were gathered from a young man in good health. Both conserved end residues are part of each CDR3. The D gene is left open where the match is weak. Clone sizes are given selectively: once, few, many, or a class where the clone is expanded.

D gene: -; J gene: TRBJ1-5; V gene: TRBV19; clone size: few; CDR3 protein: CASSIGYGFVQPQHF; CDR3 DNA: TGTGCCAGTAGTATCGGTTACGGCTTTGTCCAGCCCCAGCATTTT
D gene: -; J gene: TRBJ2-3; V gene: TRBV10-3; clone size: -; CDR3 protein: CAIQGGDTQYF; CDR3 DNA: TGTGCTATCCAGGGGGGAGATACGCAGTATTTT
D gene: TRBD2; J gene: TRBJ2-7; V gene: TRBV6-1; clone size: -; CDR3 protein: CASSVGLDSYEQYF; CDR3 DNA: TGTGCCAGCAGTGTTGGACTAGATTCCTACGAGCAGTACTTC
D gene: TRBD1; J gene: TRBJ1-2; V gene: TRBV4-3; clone size: once; CDR3 protein: CASSQGQGVPGGYTF; CDR3 DNA: TGCGCCAGCAGCCAAGGGCAGGGGGTGCCTGGTGGCTACACCTTC
D gene: -; J gene: TRBJ1-2; V gene: TRBV10-3; clone size: -; CDR3 protein: CANNKKTGAWFF; CDR3 DNA: TGTGCCAACAACAAAAAGACAGGCGCTTGGTTCTTC
D gene: -; J gene: TRBJ2-3; V gene: TRBV10-2; clone size: -; CDR3 protein: CASWGAVRTDTQYF; CDR3 DNA: TGCGCCAGCTGGGGGGCGGTCCGAACAGATACGCAGTATTTT
D gene: TRBD1; J gene: TRBJ1-2; V gene: TRBV5-4; clone size: few; CDR3 protein: CASSQIQGSGYTF; CDR3 DNA: TGTGCCAGCAGTCAAATACAGGGGTCTGGCTACACCTTC
D gene: -; J gene: TRBJ1-2; V gene: TRBV28; clone size: -; CDR3 protein: CASSSPKLLYGYTF; CDR3 DNA: TGTGCCAGCAGTTCCCCTAAACTACTCTATGGCTACACCTTC
D gene: -; J gene: TRBJ2-2; V gene: TRBV19; clone size: -; CDR3 protein: CASSIIRTGELFF; CDR3 DNA: TGTGCCAGTAGTATTATAAGAACCGGGGAGCTGTTTTTT
D gene: -; J gene: TRBJ1-6; V gene: TRBV18; clone size: -; CDR3 protein: CASSPIPGTENSPLHF; CDR3 DNA: TGTGCCAGCTCACCCATTCCCGGGACGGAAAATTCACCCCTCCACTTT
D gene: TRBD1; J gene: TRBJ1-1; V gene: TRBV4-1; clone size: few; CDR3 protein: CASSQRGGQGYTEAFF; CDR3 DNA: TGCGCCAGCAGCCAGAGGGGGGGACAGGGGTACACTGAAGCTTTCTTT
D gene: TRBD2; J gene: TRBJ2-7; V gene: TRBV18; clone size: -; CDR3 protein: CASSPQSTSGTYEQYF; CDR3 DNA: TGTGCCAGCTCACCACAGTCGACTAGCGGGACCTACGAGCAGTACTTC
D gene: TRBD2; J gene: TRBJ2-7; V gene: TRBV11-2; clone size: -; CDR3 protein: CASSLGGGGSYEQYF; CDR3 DNA: TGTGCCAGCAGCTTAGGAGGCGGGGGAAGCTACGAGCAGTACTTC
D gene: TRBD1; J gene: TRBJ2-1; V gene: TRBV4-3; clone size: -; CDR3 protein: CASRWDRESYNEQFF; CDR3 DNA: TGCGCCAGCAGGTGGGACAGGGAGAGCTACAATGAGCAGTTCTTC
D gene: -; J gene: TRBJ1-1; V gene: TRBV2; clone size: -; CDR3 protein: CASSNTLQSEAFF; CDR3 DNA: TGTGCCAGCAGTAACACGCTTCAGTCTGAAGCTTTCTTT
D gene: TRBD1; J gene: TRBJ2-2; V gene: TRBV9; clone size: -; CDR3 protein: CASSFSGQGTSGELFF; CDR3 DNA: TGTGCCAGCAGCTTTTCGGGACAGGGGACCTCCGGGGAGCTGTTTTTT
D gene: -; J gene: TRBJ2-5; V gene: TRBV4-3; clone size: -; CDR3 protein: CASSQENRGGQTQYF; CDR3 DNA: TGCGCCAGCAGCCAAGAAAACAGGGGAGGTCAGACCCAGTACTTC
D gene: -; J gene: TRBJ1-2; V gene: TRBV6-1; clone size: once; CDR3 protein: CASSEQGRAHGYTF; CDR3 DNA: TGTGCCAGCAGTGAACAGGGCAGGGCACATGGCTACACCTTC
D gene: TRBD1; J gene: TRBJ1-1; V gene: TRBV5-6; clone size: -; CDR3 protein: CASSLRKTGGLAEAFF; CDR3 DNA: TGTGCCAGCAGCTTGAGGAAGACAGGGGGGCTCGCTGAAGCTTTCTTT
D gene: -; J gene: TRBJ1-1; V gene: TRBV5-1; clone size: -; CDR3 protein: CASSEAPNTEAFF; CDR3 DNA: TGCGCCAGCAGTGAGGCGCCGAACACTGAAGCTTTCTTT
D gene: -; J gene: TRBJ2-7; V gene: TRBV6-6; clone size: -; CDR3 protein: CASSYGIEQYF; CDR3 DNA: TGTGCCAGCAGTTACGGGATCGAGCAGTACTTC
D gene: -; J gene: TRBJ2-7; V gene: TRBV18; clone size: -; CDR3 protein: CASSPNYSTEQYF; CDR3 DNA: TGTGCCAGCTCACCAAACTATTCGACAGAGCAGTACTTC
D gene: -; J gene: TRBJ1-1; V gene: TRBV11-2; clone size: -; CDR3 protein: CASSLRSPGVTQTEAFF; CDR3 DNA: TGTGCCAGCAGCTTACGGTCCCCAGGGGTCACCCAGACTGAAGCTTTCTTT
D gene: -; J gene: TRBJ2-3; V gene: TRBV6-6; clone size: -; CDR3 protein: CASTRGGPGDTQYF; CDR3 DNA: TGTGCCAGCACCAGAGGAGGCCCGGGAGATACGCAGTATTTT
D gene: -; J gene: TRBJ2-3; V gene: TRBV11-3; clone size: once; CDR3 protein: CASSPSIPGTDTQYF; CDR3 DNA: TGTGCCAGCAGCCCTTCGATTCCGGGCACAGATACGCAGTATTTT
D gene: -; J gene: TRBJ2-5; V gene: TRBV18; clone size: -; CDR3 protein: CASSVRLQETQYF; CDR3 DNA: TGTGCCAGCTCAGTACGCTTACAAGAGACCCAGTACTTC
D gene: -; J gene: TRBJ1-1; V gene: TRBV6-6; clone size: -; CDR3 protein: CASSYEGGNTEAFF; CDR3 DNA: TGTGCCAGCAGTTACGAGGGCGGGAACACTGAAGCTTTCTTT
D gene: TRBD1; J gene: TRBJ1-4; V gene: TRBV5-8; clone size: -; CDR3 protein: CASSLGTGQGASTNEKLFF; CDR3 DNA: TGTGCCAGCAGCTTGGGGACAGGACAGGGGGCCTCAACTAATGAAAAACTGTTTTTT
D gene: -; J gene: TRBJ1-5; V gene: TRBV6-5; clone size: -; CDR3 protein: CASGHQPQHF; CDR3 DNA: TGTGCCAGCGGTCATCAGCCCCAGCATTTT
D gene: -; J gene: TRBJ1-1; V gene: TRBV27; clone size: -; CDR3 protein: CASTDSGNTEAFF; CDR3 DNA: TGTGCCAGCACCGACTCCGGGAACACTGAAGCTTTCTTT
D gene: -; J gene: TRBJ1-6; V gene: TRBV27; clone size: -; CDR3 protein: CASSGDGNSPLHF; CDR3 DNA: TGTGCCAGCAGTGGGGACGGTAATTCACCCCTCCACTTT
D gene: -; J gene: TRBJ2-3; V gene: TRBV6-5; clone size: -; CDR3 protein: CASRGGQRDTQYF; CDR3 DNA: TGTGCCAGCAGGGGCGGTCAGAGAGATACGCAGTATTTT
D gene: -; J gene: TRBJ1-5; V gene: TRBV6-1; clone size: -; CDR3 protein: CASTGTGNQPQHF; CDR3 DNA: TGTGCCAGCACTGGGACCGGCAATCAGCCCCAGCATTTT
D gene: TRBD1; J gene: TRBJ2-6; V gene: TRBV5-1; clone size: -; CDR3 protein: CASSLAGQGLSGANVLTF; CDR3 DNA: TGCGCCAGCAGCTTGGCGGGACAGGGACTCTCTGGGGCCAACGTCCTGACTTTC
D gene: -; J gene: TRBJ1-2; V gene: TRBV7-2; clone size: -; CDR3 protein: CASSLGVGQGVGYTF; CDR3 DNA: TGTGCCAGCAGCTTAGGGGTAGGGCAGGGAGTCGGCTACACCTTC
D gene: -; J gene: TRBJ2-2; V gene: TRBV28; clone size: -; CDR3 protein: CASSLEHLGTGELFF; CDR3 DNA: TGTGCCAGCAGTTTAGAACACCTAGGGACCGGGGAGCTGTTTTTT
D gene: -; J gene: TRBJ1-1; V gene: TRBV2; clone size: -; CDR3 protein: CASIWANTEAFF; CDR3 DNA: TGTGCCAGCATATGGGCGAACACTGAAGCTTTCTTT
D gene: -; J gene: TRBJ2-3; V gene: TRBV14; clone size: -; CDR3 protein: CASSQSQSTDTQYF; CDR3 DNA: TGTGCCAGCAGCCAATCCCAGAGCACAGATACGCAGTATTTT
D gene: -; J gene: TRBJ2-1; V gene: TRBV12-5; clone size: -; CDR3 protein: CASGLVLLNEQFF; CDR3 DNA: TGTGCTAGTGGTTTGGTACTCCTCAATGAGCAGTTCTTC
D gene: TRBD1; J gene: TRBJ1-2; V gene: TRBV4-2; clone size: -; CDR3 protein: CASSPTGGGSVYGYTF; CDR3 DNA: TGTGCCAGCAGCCCGACAGGGGGCGGGTCAGTGTATGGCTACACCTTC
D gene: -; J gene: TRBJ1-2; V gene: TRBV10-3; clone size: -; CDR3 protein: CAITNPRQGGYTF; CDR3 DNA: TGTGCCATCACTAATCCCCGCCAGGGCGGCTACACCTTC
D gene: TRBD2; J gene: TRBJ2-3; V gene: TRBV4-2; clone size: -; CDR3 protein: CASSQATLLAGMADTQYF; CDR3 DNA: TGTGCCAGCAGCCAGGCAACTTTACTAGCGGGGATGGCAGATACGCAGTATTTT